This entry describes one T cell receptor beta chain. Profiled with immunoSEQ multiplex PCR; TCRdb holds only in-frame clones, not every one. Of roughly 150,000 clones listed, roughly 92% are singletons. The CDR3 has 17 amino acids. Trimming took 6 bases from V and 1 from J, leaving 19 bases between them. CDR1 MNHEY and CDR2 SVGEGT come from the germline V gene. This record comes from a study of T cell responses to AZD1222 COVID-19 vaccine. This chain joins TRBV6-2 or TRBV6-3 and TRBJ2-1; D uncertain. The source of this sequence is an adult in good health. Source: peripheral blood, taken on day 0 of AZD1222 vaccination. DNA for the CDR3: TGTGCCAGCAGCTATCGGCGCAGTGGGCGATCCTACAATGAGCAGTTCTTC. Amino acids: CASSYRRSGRSYNEQFF.